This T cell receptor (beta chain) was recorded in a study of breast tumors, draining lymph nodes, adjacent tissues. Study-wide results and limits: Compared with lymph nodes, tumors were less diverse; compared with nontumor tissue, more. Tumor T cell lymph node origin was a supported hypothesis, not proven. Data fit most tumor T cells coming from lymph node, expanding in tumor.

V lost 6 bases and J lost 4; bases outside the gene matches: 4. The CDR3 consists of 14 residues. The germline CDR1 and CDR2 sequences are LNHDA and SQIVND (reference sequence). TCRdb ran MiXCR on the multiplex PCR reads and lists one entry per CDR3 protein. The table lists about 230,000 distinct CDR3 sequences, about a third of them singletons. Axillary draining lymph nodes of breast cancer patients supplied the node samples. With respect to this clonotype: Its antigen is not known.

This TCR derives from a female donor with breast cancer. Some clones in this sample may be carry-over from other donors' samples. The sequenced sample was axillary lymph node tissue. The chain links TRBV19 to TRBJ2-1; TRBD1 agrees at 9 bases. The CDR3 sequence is CASRTGGPYNEQFF. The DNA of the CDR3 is TGTGCCAGTAGGACAGGGGGTCCTTACAATGAGCAGTTCTTC.